This passage covers 29 T cell receptor beta chains from one sample sequenced in a study of T cell responses to AZD1222 COVID-19 vaccine. Clones were sequenced by immunoSEQ multiplex PCR, and TCRdb holds only the in-frame ones, with some missing. The sample carries around 130,000 clones, more than 70% recorded once. The specimen comprised peripheral blood, sampled 28 days after the second AZD1222 dose. The receptors stem from an adult who received the AZD1222 COVID-19 vaccine.

The rearrangement links TRBV30 to TRBJ2-1; D is uncertain. Germline V CDR1 and CDR2: GTSNPN, SVGIG (reference sequence). This CDR3 comprises 11 residues. The V and J ends lost 1 base and 5 bases respectively, with 3 bases between them. CDR3 coding DNA: TGTGCCTGGAGTGGCAACAATGAGCAGTTCTTC. The encoded protein is CAWSGNNEQFF.

The chain has TRBV28 and TRBJ2-3, with a weak D call TRBD2 (6 bases). V was shortened by 5 bases and J by 6 bases, with 15 bases between the two germline ends. Germline V gives CDR1 MDHEN, CDR2 SYDVKM. This CDR3 contains 14 residues. DNA of the CDR3: TGTGCCAGCAGTCGGCGGGACGGGGTGGATACGCAGTATTTT. The encoded protein is CASSRRDGVDTQYF.

The genes are TRBV24-1 and TRBJ2-7; D gene unclear. This CDR3 comprises 16 residues. CDR1 KGHDR and CDR2 SFDVKD come from the germline V gene. Trimming cost V 5 bases and J 2 bases, with 18 bases left between them. CDR3 amino acids: CATSGTGLKVPYEQYF. In DNA form, the CDR3 reads TGTGCCACCAGTGGTACCGGGCTCAAAGTTCCCTACGAGCAGTACTTC.

The chain couples TRBV18 to TRBJ1-1; perhaps TRBD1 as D (6 bases). There are 16 residues in the CDR3. Germline CDR1 and CDR2: KGHSH and LQKENI. Trimming took off 6 bases at V and 0 bases at J, with 17 bases between the two ends. CDR3 sequence reads: CASSSRRQEMNTEAFF. In nucleotides, the CDR3 is TGTGCCAGCTCGTCCAGACGACAGGAAATGAACACTGAAGCTTTCTTT.

The table lists this clone with a count of one. The chain couples TRBV19 to TRBJ1-1; D is unresolved. The V gene lost 3 bases and the J gene lost 2 bases, with 10 bases spanning the gap. Germline-derived CDR1 and CDR2 are LNHDA and SQIVND (reference sequence). The CDR3 runs 14 residues. The CDR3 loop reads CASSIWRSNTEAFF. CDR3 coding DNA: TGTGCCAGTAGTATTTGGAGGAGTAACACTGAAGCTTTCTTT.

The rearrangement uses TRBV6-2 or TRBV6-3 and TRBJ1-6; maybe TRBD1 (5 bases). V lost 4 bases to trimming and J lost 9 bases, with 13 bases between them. This CDR3 has 14 residues. CDR1 is MNHEY and CDR2 is SVGEGT in the germline V gene. The CDR3 nucleotides read TGTGCCAGCAGTTTACAAGGGGCTAGTTCACCCCTCCACTTT. Its protein is CASSLQGASSPLHF.

V and J are TRBV9 and TRBJ2-7; 8 nucleotides align to TRBD2. The V and J ends lost 0 bases and 3 bases, in that order; junction bases with no gene match: 5. The CDR3 loop spans 15 amino acids. The V gene's germline CDR1 is SGDLS and CDR2 YYNGEE. DNA of the CDR3: TGTGCCAGCAGCGTAGGCGGGGGGACCGTCTACGAGCAGTACTTC. This translates into CASSVGGGTVYEQYF. The full variable domain, rest sourced from reference TRBV9 and TRBJ2-7, is DSGVTQTPKHLITATGQRVTLRCSPRSGDLSVYWYQQSLDQGLQFLIQYYNGEERAKGNILERFSAQQFPDLHSELNLSSLELGDSALYFCASSVGGGTVYEQYFGPGTRLTVT.

The chain is built from TRBV7-9 and TRBJ1-6; D is uncertain. The CDR3 covers 15 residues. Germline assignment: CDR1 SEHNR and CDR2 FQNEAQ (reference sequence). Trimming stripped 5 bases from V and 0 bases from J, with 8 bases between. CDR3 sequence: CASSPESSYNSPLHF. Here the CDR3 DNA reads TGTGCCAGCAGCCCGGAAAGCTCCTATAATTCACCCCTCCACTTT.

This clone was picked up a small number of times. V gene TRBV5-1 combines with J gene TRBJ2-2; TRBD1 or TRBD2 may be the D gene (5 bases each). Between the trimmed V and J ends, which lost 4 bases and 6 bases, there was a span of 10 bases. The V gene's germline CDR1 is SGHRS and CDR2 YFSETQ. The CDR3 extends over 13 amino acids. This chain's CDR3 is CASSPGTAGELFF. CDR3 in DNA: TGCGCCAGCAGCCCGGGGACGGCCGGGGAGCTGTTTTTT.

This clone showed up just a few times. The chain combines TRBV28 with TRBJ1-2; 7 positions match TRBD1. The CDR3 length is 14 residues. The germline gives CDR1 MDHEN, CDR2 SYDVKM. V dropped 6 bases and J dropped 4; count of bases not matched to a gene: 8. The CDR3 DNA follows: TGTGCCAGCAGGTTACAACAGGGGCCCTATGGCTACACCTTC. Residues: CASRLQQGPYGYTF.

This chain connects TRBV21-1 to TRBJ2-1; TRBD1 was called by the table and not checked on the DNA. TRBV21-1 is given as a pseudogene. This CDR3 has 17 residues. CDR3 nucleotide sequence: TGTGCCAGCAGCAAAGTCAGGGGCCGATTCTCCTACAATGAGCAGTTCTTC. Residues: CASSKVRGRFSYNEQFF.

This sequence joins TRBV11-3 and TRBJ1-4; tentative D call: TRBD1 (5 bases). The ends were cut back, 5 bases at V and 14 bases at J, with 15 bases in the middle. Germline CDR1 and CDR2: SGHNT and YENEEA. This CDR3 is built from 12 residues. CDR3: CASSKDGGRLFF. CDR3 DNA sequence: TGTGCCAGCAGCAAAGACGGGGGGAGGCTGTTTTTT.

The chain links TRBV7-2 to TRBJ2-5; possibly TRBD2 for D (6 bases). Between the trimmed V and J ends, which lost 4 bases and 6 bases, there was a span of 24 bases. From germline, CDR1 is SGHTA and CDR2 FQGNSA. This CDR3 is built from 17 residues. The CDR3 nucleotides read TGTGCCAGCAGCTCTAACCCTTTAGCGGCCGGGGAAAAGACCCAGTACTTC. Protein product: CASSSNPLAAGEKTQYF.

A single count supports this clone. This chain links TRBV7-8 with TRBJ2-7; TRBD2 matches 11 bases. Trimming at V came to 0 bases and at J to 7 bases, leaving 8 bases not matched to a gene. Germline V gene data show CDR1 as SGHVS and CDR2 as FQNEAQ. The CDR3 extends over 16 amino acids. The CDR3, as DNA: TGTGCCAGCAGCTTAGCCGGGACTAGCGGCCGGGGGGAGCAGTACTTC. Residues: CASSLAGTSGRGEQYF.

The chain couples TRBV5-4 to TRBJ2-1, with 9 bases matching TRBD2. Per the germline V gene, CDR1 is SGHNT and CDR2 is YYREEE (reference sequence). V was clipped by 4 bases and J by 5 bases; unmatched bases: 10. The CDR3 runs 16 residues. As DNA, the CDR3 is TGTGCCAGCAGCCCCATAGCGGGGGCCACGAACAATGAGCAGTTCTTC. Its protein is CASSPIAGATNNEQFF.

V and J are TRBV19 and TRBJ1-3, with D unresolved. Germline CDR1 is LNHDA and CDR2 is SQIVND (reference sequence). Trimming shortened V by 7 bases and J by 3 bases, and 7 bases separated the two germline ends. CDR3 length: 12 residues. The CDR3 spells CASKGLGNTIYF. The DNA for the CDR3 is TGTGCCAGTAAGGGTCTTGGAAACACCATATATTTT.

V gene TRBV7-6 combines with J gene TRBJ2-7; 8 nucleotides line up with TRBD2. The V gene end was trimmed by 5 bases and the J gene end by 2 bases; junction bases not matched to a gene: 8. This CDR3 is 15 amino acids long. From germline, CDR1 is SGHVS and CDR2 FNYEAQ. The CDR3: CASSKRTSLTYEQYF. CDR3 sequence (DNA): TGTGCCAGCAGCAAGCGGACTAGCTTAACCTACGAGCAGTACTTC.

The chain joins TRBV11-2 to TRBJ2-1; 7 positions match TRBD1. The CDR3 loop spans 17 amino acids. CDR1 is SGHAT and CDR2 is FQNNGV in the germline V gene. V was clipped by 3 bases and J by 2 bases; unmatched bases: 10. The CDR3 sequence is CASSLSIGQGAYNEQFF. The CDR3 coding sequence is TGTGCCAGCAGCTTGTCTATTGGGCAGGGGGCCTACAATGAGCAGTTCTTC.

This clone has just one count. CDR3 sequence reads: CASSAQTPGHREAFF. The DNA of the CDR3 is TGTGCCAGCAGTGCCCAAACCCCGGGACACCGTGAAGCTTTCTTT. V usage is TRBV6-2 or TRBV6-3 and J usage is TRBJ1-1; a possible D gene is TRBD1 (6 bases). V was cut by 5 bases and J by 7 bases, with 20 bases left in between. Germline V gene lookup returns CDR1 MNHEY and CDR2 SVGEGT. The CDR3 covers 15 residues.

The chain employs TRBV9 and TRBJ2-2; D gene uncertain. The germline V gene has CDR1 SGDLS and CDR2 YYNGEE. This CDR3 is 13 amino acids long. V was shortened by 5 bases and J by 5 bases, with 10 bases between the two germline ends. The CDR3 region has the DNA TGTGCCAGCAGTTCTCAGGCAACCGGGGAGCTGTTTTTT. Translation gives CASSSQATGELFF.

The gene calls are TRBV19 and TRBJ1-5; 7 nucleotides match TRBD1. The length of the CDR3 is 15 residues. J gave up 3 bases and V 6 bases, and 8 bases lay outside the gene matches. Germline-derived CDR1 and CDR2 are LNHDA and SQIVND (reference sequence). The CDR3 sequence: CASSLLTGYNQPQHF. The CDR3 DNA reads as TGTGCCAGTAGCTTATTGACAGGGTACAATCAGCCCCAGCATTTT.

This chain joins TRBV27 and TRBJ2-7; TRBD1 matches at 9 bases. The CDR3 extends over 15 amino acids. V lost 3 bases, J lost 1 base, and 4 bases stayed unmatched. Germline V gene sequence: CDR1 MNHEY, CDR2 SMNVEV (reference sequence). CDR3 region: CASSLAGTGSYEQYF. As DNA, the CDR3 is TGTGCCAGCAGTTTGGCCGGGACAGGGTCCTACGAGCAGTACTTC.

In this sample, this clone turned up once. The CDR3 DNA is TGTGCCAGCAGGAGCCGGGACAGGGGCTCACCCCTCCACTTT. It is translated as CASRSRDRGSPLHF. The rearrangement joins TRBV28 to TRBJ1-6; 10 bases are shared with TRBD1. The CDR3 has 14 residues. The V and J ends lost 6 bases and 10 bases, in that order; junction bases with no gene match: 6. Germline loops: CDR1 MDHEN, CDR2 SYDVKM.

The chain carries TRBV5-4 and TRBJ1-2, with D perhaps matching TRBD1 (5 bases). The V gene's germline CDR1 is SGHNT and CDR2 YYREEE (reference sequence). V was pared by 0 bases and J by 8 bases, with 14 bases between. The CDR3 runs to 14 residues. As DNA, the CDR3 is TGTGCCAGCAGCTTGGTGGGCAGGGATGGGGGCTACACCTTC. This gives the protein CASSLVGRDGGYTF. Drawing the rest from reference TRBV5-4 and TRBJ1-2, the complete variable domain is ETGVTQSPTHLIKTRGQQVTLRCSSQSGHNTVSWYQQALGQGPQFIFQYYREEENGRGNFPPRFSGLQFPNYSSELNVNALELDDSALYLCASSLVGRDGGYTFGSGTRLTVV.

This clone has a handful of counts. The chain uses TRBV19 and TRBJ1-1, with TRBD1 as a possible D gene (6 bases). V gave up 11 bases and J gave up 3 bases, with 22 bases separating them. CDR3 length: 15 residues. Germline lookup yields CDR1 LNHDA and CDR2 SQIVND (reference sequence). The CDR3: CAAAHGRTADTEAFF. The CDR3 region has the DNA TGTGCCGCCGCTCACGGGAGGACAGCGGACACTGAAGCTTTCTTT.

The rearrangement joins TRBV30 to TRBJ1-2; TRBD1 matches 8 bases. CDR3 length: 13 residues. Losses at the gene ends were 0 bases for V and 7 bases for J; bases not matched to a gene: 4. CDR1 GTSNPN and CDR2 SVGIG come from the germline V gene (reference sequence). DNA for the CDR3: TGTGCCTGGAGTGTACAGGGGGAGGCTGGCTACACCTTC. The encoded protein is CAWSVQGEAGYTF.

The rearrangement links TRBV16 to TRBJ1-4; 7 positions match TRBD1. CDR3 length equals 14 residues. The V and J ends lost 4 bases and 7 bases, in that order; junction bases with no gene match: 6. In germline, CDR1 is KGHSY, CDR2 FQNENV. CDR3 region: CASSLDRVGEKLFF. CDR3 in DNA: TGTGCCAGCAGCCTCGACAGGGTGGGTGAAAAACTGTTTTTT.

This chain links TRBV28 with TRBJ1-5, with TRBD1 matching over 7 bases. Germline V gives CDR1 MDHEN, CDR2 SYDVKM. V trimming: 6 bases; J trimming: 4 bases; junction bases outside the gene matches: 9. The CDR3 consists of 15 residues. This chain's CDR3 is CASSLDRVSNQPQHF. Here the CDR3 DNA reads TGTGCCAGCAGCCTCGACAGGGTCTCAAATCAGCCCCAGCATTTT.

This chain links TRBV9 with TRBJ1-5; the match to TRBD1 covers 7 bases. After removal of 2 bases from V and 2 bases from J, the junction contained 7 bases not matched to a gene. The germline gives CDR1 SGDLS, CDR2 YYNGEE. The CDR3 spans 16 residues. The CDR3 DNA reads as TGTGCCAGCAGCGTGGGGCAGGGGGACGGCAATCAGCCCCAGCATTTT. Its protein product is CASSVGQGDGNQPQHF.